Listed here are 20 T cell receptor beta chains from one sample, sequenced in a study of T cells in Graves' hyperthyroidism and ophthalmopathy. Template material for amplifying TCR beta CDR3 regions consisted of RNA transcripts. HTBI primers were the set used in a first-round RT-PCR of the TCR CDR3. MiXCR, run by TCRdb on the multiplex PCR reads, gives a single entry per CDR3 protein. Of approximately 420,000 distinct CDR3 sequences listed, approximately 15% are singletons. The sample taken for sequencing was blood. All receptors come from a woman in her 30s with Graves' hyperthyroidism.

This clonotype was observed at least ten times. The chain combines TRBV12-3 or TRBV12-4 with TRBJ1-1; D gene ambiguous. This CDR3 spans 14 amino acids. V was shortened by 3 bases and J by 4 bases, with 12 bases between the two germline ends. The CDR3 spells CASSLMGGGTEAFF. In DNA, the CDR3 is TGTGCCAGCAGTTTGATGGGTGGAGGCACTGAAGCTTTCTTT.

About this clonotype: One end of the junction does not line up with germline, which may come from a read error. The chain combines TRBV12-3 or TRBV12-4 with TRBJ2-1; 14 nucleotides align to TRBD2. The CDR3 has 19 residues. The CDR3 is CASRSSRLAGGGSYSEQFF. The DNA for the CDR3 is TGTGCCAGCAGGTCGTCTCGACTAGCGGGAGGGGGCTCCTACAGTGAGCAGTTCTTC.

The rearrangement links TRBV9 to TRBJ2-5; 7 nucleotides match TRBD2. The CDR3 runs to 15 residues. Germline loops: CDR1 SGDLS, CDR2 YYNGEE. Trimming at V came to 0 bases and at J to 3 bases, leaving 5 bases not matched to a gene. The CDR3 region is CASSVALAGEETQYF. In DNA, the CDR3 is TGTGCCAGCAGCGTAGCTCTGGCGGGGGAAGAGACCCAGTACTTC.

The chain joins TRBV27 to TRBJ2-2; 9 bases line up with TRBD1. The CDR3 has 15 amino acids. Looked up from germline, CDR1 is MNHEY and CDR2 is SMNVEV (reference sequence). Trimming at V came to 5 bases and at J to 5 bases, leaving 6 bases not matched to a gene. The DNA of the CDR3 is TGTGCCAGCAGTAACCGGGACAGGGTGACCGGGGAGCTGTTTTTT. It is translated as CASSNRDRVTGELFF.

Only a few counts were recorded for this clonotype. The chain links TRBV11-2 to TRBJ2-1, with 15 bases fitting TRBD2. Per germline, CDR1 SGHAT and CDR2 FQNNGV. The J segment lost 7 bases and the V segment lost 5 bases, leaving 9 bases of the junction unmatched. CDR3 length equals 17 residues. This CDR3 reads CASSPRTSGRGGNEQFF. The CDR3 DNA follows: TGTGCCAGCAGCCCCCGGACTAGCGGGAGGGGGGGGAATGAGCAGTTCTTC.

This clonotype was observed at least ten times. V usage is TRBV12-3 or TRBV12-4 and J usage is TRBJ2-2; TRBD1 is a possible D gene (5 bases). The length of the CDR3 is 15 residues. Trimming removed 6 bases at V and 8 bases at J, with 19 bases between. CDR3 DNA sequence: TGTGCCAGCAGGGGGCCGGTTACTCGAGCAGGGGAGCTGTTTTTT. It specifies CASRGPVTRAGELFF.

The sample holds a few counts of this clonotype. The chain combines TRBV9 with TRBJ2-1, with TRBD2 identical over 8 bases. CDR3 length: 14 amino acids. Germline CDR1 is SGDLS and CDR2 is YYNGEE. Trimming took 2 bases from V and 6 from J; bases not matched to a gene: 4. The CDR3 DNA reads TGTGCCAGCAGCGTCTCCGGGACTAGCAATGAGCAGTTCTTC. It codes for CASSVSGTSNEQFF.

The rearrangement links TRBV30 to TRBJ1-6, with 9 bases identical to TRBD1. Looked up from germline, CDR1 is GTSNPN and CDR2 is SVGIG (reference sequence). The CDR3 loop spans 14 amino acids. Trimming removed 4 bases from V and 9 bases from J; junction bases left unmatched: 7. The CDR3 coding sequence is TGTGCCTGGACGCTGGGACAGGGCTTTTCACCCCTCCACTTT. Translating gives CAWTLGQGFSPLHF. The full variable domain, rest sourced from reference TRBV30 and TRBJ1-6, is SQTIHQWPATLVQPVGSPLSLECTVEGTSNPNLYWYRQAAGRGLQLLFYSVGIGQISSEVPQNLSASRPQDRQFILSSKKLLLSDSGFYLCAWTLGQGFSPLHFGNGTRLTVT.

The chain joins TRBV19 to TRBJ2-7, with 8 bases matching TRBD1. After removal of 3 bases from V and 6 bases from J, the junction contained 7 bases not matched to a gene. Germline CDR1 is LNHDA and CDR2 is SQIVND (reference sequence). CDR3 length: 14 residues. The CDR3: CASSIGQGLGEQYF. CDR3 sequence (DNA): TGTGCCAGTAGTATCGGACAGGGTTTAGGCGAGCAGTACTTC. The variable domain in full, with the rest retrieved from reference TRBV19 and TRBJ2-7, is DGGITQSPKYLFRKEGQNVTLSCEQNLNHDAMYWYRQDPGQGLRLIYYSQIVNDFQKGDIAEGYSVSREKKESFPLTVTSAQKNPTAFYLCASSIGQGLGEQYFGPGTRLTVT.

This clonotype was observed a few times. The chain links TRBV30 to TRBJ2-1; D not certain. CDR1 and CDR2 from the germline V gene are GTSNPN and SVGIG (reference sequence). Between the trimmed V and J ends, which lost 2 bases and 0 bases, there was a span of 14 bases. This CDR3 has 16 residues. The DNA for the CDR3 is TGTGCCTGGAGTTTCGGGCTTTCAAGCTCCTACAATGAGCAGTTCTTC. Translating gives CAWSFGLSSSYNEQFF.

This clonotype was seen many times. V and J are TRBV28 and TRBJ2-7; D possibly corresponds to TRBD2 (6 bases). In germline, CDR1 is MDHEN, CDR2 SYDVKM. The V and J ends lost 3 bases and 7 bases respectively, with 16 bases between them. The CDR3 is made up of 14 amino acids. CDR3 region: CASSFFAGSGEQYF. CDR3 nucleotide sequence: TGTGCCAGCAGTTTCTTCGCGGGATCAGGGGAGCAGTACTTC.

Worth noting for this clonotype: A read error may produce the germline difference seen at one junction end. The V and J genes are TRBV27 and TRBJ1-1; maybe TRBD1 (6 bases). Germline V lookup: CDR1 MNHEY, CDR2 SMNVEV (reference sequence). The CDR3 sequence is 14 residues long. The CDR3, as DNA: TGCGCCAGCAGTGAAACGGGGGCCAACACTGAAGCTTTCTTT. Translated: CASSETGANTEAFF.

The genes are TRBV19 and TRBJ2-1, with 9 bases identical to TRBD1. Germline CDR1 LNHDA, CDR2 SQIVND (reference sequence). The V and J ends lost 7 bases and 4 bases, in that order; junction bases with no gene match: 14. The CDR3 totals 17 residues. The CDR3 protein is CASNVRKGQGKYNEQFF. In DNA form, the CDR3 reads TGTGCCAGTAACGTGCGTAAGGGACAGGGAAAGTACAATGAGCAGTTCTTC. Full variable domain (outside the CDR3, taken from reference TRBV19 and TRBJ2-1): DGGITQSPKYLFRKEGQNVTLSCEQNLNHDAMYWYRQDPGQGLRLIYYSQIVNDFQKGDIAEGYSVSREKKESFPLTVTSAQKNPTAFYLCASNVRKGQGKYNEQFFGPGTRLTVL.

This clonotype came up many times. The rearrangement links TRBV20-1 to TRBJ2-7; TRBD1 aligns across 9 bases. The CDR3 contains 13 residues. Per the germline V gene, CDR1 is DFQATT and CDR2 is SNEGSKA (reference sequence). The junction had 2 bases not matched to a gene; V was cut back by 2 bases and J by 3 bases. The CDR3 DNA reads TGCAGTGCTAGAACAGGGGGCTTCTACGAGCAGTACTTC. Translated, it gives CSARTGGFYEQYF.

This clonotype was seen more than once but under ten times. Relative to the germline gene, one junction end is altered; a read error may explain this. The chain carries TRBV20-1 and TRBJ1-3; the D gene is possibly TRBD1 (5 bases). Germline lookup yields CDR1 DFQATT and CDR2 SNEGSKA (reference sequence). The CDR3 extends over 13 amino acids. The CDR3: CSARGQSGNTIYF. The CDR3 nucleotides read TGCAGTGCTAGAGGACAGTCTGGGAACACCATATATTTT.

The table lists this clonotype with many counts. V and J are TRBV28 and TRBJ2-7; D assignment may be TRBD1 or TRBD2 (7 bases each). CDR3 length: 15 residues. Trimming pared 7 bases from V and 2 bases from J, leaving 18 bases between. Germline values: CDR1 MDHEN, CDR2 SYDVKM. For the CDR3, the DNA is TGTGCCAGCACACCAGGGGGGGGGGTCACCTACGAGCAGTACTTC. Protein: CASTPGGGVTYEQYF.

The sample holds many counts of this clonotype. The rearrangement joins TRBV20-1 to TRBJ2-3; the match to TRBD2 covers 10 bases. Germline assignment: CDR1 DFQATT and CDR2 SNEGSKA (reference sequence). The ends lost 6 bases at V and 4 bases at J; junction bases unmatched: 13. The CDR3 has 16 amino acids. The CDR3 DNA follows: TGCAGTGCCCGAGACTCTAGCGGGAGTATGCCAGATACGCAGTATTTT. It codes for CSARDSSGSMPDTQYF.

This clonotype was counted between two and nine times. The chain uses TRBV20-1 and TRBJ1-2, with D possibly TRBD1 on 5 matching bases. The V end was cut by 5 bases, the J end by 3 bases, with 16 bases between. From germline, CDR1 is DFQATT and CDR2 SNEGSKA (reference sequence). The CDR3 runs to 14 residues. The CDR3 region has the DNA TGCAGTGCTCTCCGGGGGGGAAAGGACTATGGCTACACCTTC. It codes for CSALRGGKDYGYTF.

This clonotype came up a few times. This chain connects TRBV20-1 to TRBJ2-1; 8 nucleotides agree with TRBD2. J lost 2 bases, V lost 1 base, and 13 bases had no gene match. The CDR3 has 18 residues. Germline CDR1 DFQATT, CDR2 SNEGSKA (reference sequence). The CDR3 nucleotides are TGCAGTGCTAGAGGTGGGGGGGGCGCGGGGGGAACCTACAATGAGCAGTTCTTC. It specifies CSARGGGGAGGTYNEQFF.

The J gene is TRBJ1-2, the V gene TRBV29-1, with D unresolved. Trimming pared 3 bases from V and 7 bases from J, leaving 15 bases between. CDR1 and CDR2 (germline): SQVTM, ANQGSEA. The length of the CDR3 is 13 residues. The CDR3 sequence: CSVESRLRGGYTF. CDR3 DNA sequence: TGCAGCGTTGAGTCTCGGCTTCGGGGTGGCTACACCTTC.